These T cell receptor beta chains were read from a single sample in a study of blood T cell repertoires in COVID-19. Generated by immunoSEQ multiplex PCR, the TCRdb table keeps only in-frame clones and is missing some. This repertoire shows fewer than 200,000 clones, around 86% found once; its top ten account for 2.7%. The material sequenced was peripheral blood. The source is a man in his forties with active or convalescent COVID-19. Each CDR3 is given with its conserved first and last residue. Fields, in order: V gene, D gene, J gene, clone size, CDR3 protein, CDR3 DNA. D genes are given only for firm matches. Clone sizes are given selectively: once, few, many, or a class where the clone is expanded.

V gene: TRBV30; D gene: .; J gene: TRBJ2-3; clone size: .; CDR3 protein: CAWSVSTGSTDTQYF; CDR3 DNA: TGTGCCTGGAGTGTCTCGACAGGTAGCACAGATACGCAGTATTTT
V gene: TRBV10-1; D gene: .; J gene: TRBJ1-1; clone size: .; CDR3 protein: CASSGTHPGEAFF; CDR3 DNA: TGCGCCAGCAGCGGGACTCACCCAGGGGAAGCTTTCTTT
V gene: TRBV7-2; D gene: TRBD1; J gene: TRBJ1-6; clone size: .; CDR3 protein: CASSFNRGSYSPLHF; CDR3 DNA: TGTGCCAGCAGCTTTAACAGGGGGTCTTATTCACCCCTCCACTTT
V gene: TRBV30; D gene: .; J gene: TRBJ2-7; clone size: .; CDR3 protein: CAWSNTGGGYEQYF; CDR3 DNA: TGTGCCTGGAGCAACACAGGGGGGGGCTACGAGCAGTACTTC
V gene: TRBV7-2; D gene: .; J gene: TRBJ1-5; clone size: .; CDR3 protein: CASSLRGDQPQHF; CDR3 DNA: TGTGCCAGCAGCTTACGCGGGGATCAGCCCCAGCATTTT
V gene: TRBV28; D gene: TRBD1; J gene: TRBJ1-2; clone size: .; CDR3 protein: CASSLPGTDYGYTF; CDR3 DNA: TGTGCCAGCAGTCTCCCCGGGACAGACTATGGCTACACCTTC
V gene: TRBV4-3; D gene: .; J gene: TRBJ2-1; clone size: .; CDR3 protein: CASSQVLPITSTGLVEQFF; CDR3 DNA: TGCGCCAGCAGCCAAGTCCTACCCATAACTAGCACGGGTTTGGTTGAGCAGTTCTTC
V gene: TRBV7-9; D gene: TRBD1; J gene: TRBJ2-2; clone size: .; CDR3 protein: CASSFGTGSSTGELFF; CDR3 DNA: TGTGCCAGCAGCTTCGGGACAGGGTCTTCCACCGGGGAGCTGTTTTTT
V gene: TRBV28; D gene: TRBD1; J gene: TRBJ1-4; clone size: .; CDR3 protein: CASSQGAANEKLFF; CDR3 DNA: TGTGCCAGCAGCCAGGGGGCGGCTAATGAAAAACTGTTTTTT
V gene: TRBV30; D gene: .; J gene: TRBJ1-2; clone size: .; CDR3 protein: CAWSGQVVDGYTF; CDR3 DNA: TGTGCCTGGAGTGGACAGGTGGTCGATGGCTACACCTTC
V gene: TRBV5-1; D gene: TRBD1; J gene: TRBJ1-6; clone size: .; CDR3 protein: CASSFGQGGNSPLHF; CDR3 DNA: TGCGCCAGCAGCTTTGGACAGGGAGGGAATTCACCCCTCCACTTT
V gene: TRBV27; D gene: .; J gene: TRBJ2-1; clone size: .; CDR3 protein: CASSYTSGVSYNEQFF; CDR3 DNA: TGTGCCAGCAGTTACACCTCAGGGGTTTCCTACAATGAGCAGTTCTTC
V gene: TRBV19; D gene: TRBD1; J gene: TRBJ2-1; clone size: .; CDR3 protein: CASSDPGGQGRNEQFF; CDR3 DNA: TGTGCCAGTAGCGATCCTGGGGGACAGGGTCGCAATGAGCAGTTCTTC
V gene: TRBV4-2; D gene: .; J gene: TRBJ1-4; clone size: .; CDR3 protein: CASSQDPGGRPTNEKLFF; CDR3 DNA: TGTGCCAGCAGCCAAGATCCGGGGGGCCGACCAACTAATGAAAAACTGTTTTTT
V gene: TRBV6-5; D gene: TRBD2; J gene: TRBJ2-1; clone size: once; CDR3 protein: CASSSGTTWEQFF; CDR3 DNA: TGTGCCAGCTCCTCGGGGACTACCTGGGAGCAGTTCTTC
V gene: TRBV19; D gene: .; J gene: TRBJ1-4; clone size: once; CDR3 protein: CASSPRGRSEKLFF; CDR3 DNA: TGTGCCAGTAGTCCCAGGGGCAGGAGTGAAAAACTGTTTTTT
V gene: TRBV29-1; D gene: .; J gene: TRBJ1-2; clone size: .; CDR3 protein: CSVEGGAYGYTF; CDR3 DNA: TGCAGCGTTGAAGGCGGCGCTTATGGCTACACCTTC
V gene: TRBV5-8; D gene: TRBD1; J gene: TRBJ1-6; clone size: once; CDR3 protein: CASSLTGTETSPLHF; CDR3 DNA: TGTGCCAGCAGCTTGACCGGGACAGAAACTTCACCCCTCCACTTT
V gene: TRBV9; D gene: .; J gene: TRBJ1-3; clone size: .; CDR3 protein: CASSVEGVQTSGNTIYF; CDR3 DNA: TGTGCCAGCAGCGTAGAGGGGGTTCAAACATCTGGAAACACCATATATTTT
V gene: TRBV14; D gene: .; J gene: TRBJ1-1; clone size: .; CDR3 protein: CASSRGPGTEAFF; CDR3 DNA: TGTGCCAGCAGCCGGGGGCCGGGGACTGAAGCTTTCTTT
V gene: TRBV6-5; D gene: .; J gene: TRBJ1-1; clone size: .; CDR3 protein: CASSYSEGVQAFF; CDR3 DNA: TGTGCCAGCAGTTACTCCGAGGGTGTACAAGCTTTCTTT
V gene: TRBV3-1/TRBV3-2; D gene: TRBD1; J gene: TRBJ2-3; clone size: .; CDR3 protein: CASSQRQGIDTQYF; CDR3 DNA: TGTGCCAGCAGCCAGAGACAGGGAATAGATACGCAGTATTTT
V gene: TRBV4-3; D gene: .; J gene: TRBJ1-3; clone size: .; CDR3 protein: CASSQEIGQGSIYF; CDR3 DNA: TGCGCCAGCAGCCAAGAAATTGGCCAGGGAAGTATATATTTT
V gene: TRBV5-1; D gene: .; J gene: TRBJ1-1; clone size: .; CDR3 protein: CASSLERQEMNTEAFF; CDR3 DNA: TGCGCCAGCAGCTTGGAGAGACAGGAGATGAACACTGAAGCTTTCTTT
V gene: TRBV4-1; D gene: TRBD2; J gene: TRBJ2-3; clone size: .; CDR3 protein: CASSQEGLAGETDTQYF; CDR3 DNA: TGCGCCAGCAGCCAAGAAGGGCTAGCGGGGGAGACAGATACGCAGTATTTT
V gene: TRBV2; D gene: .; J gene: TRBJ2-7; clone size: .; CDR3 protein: CASRGAVRGYEQYF; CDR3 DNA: TGTGCCAGCAGAGGGGCGGTACGTGGCTACGAGCAGTACTTC
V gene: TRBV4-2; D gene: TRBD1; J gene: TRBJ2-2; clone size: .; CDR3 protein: CASSQSTGGAGTGELFF; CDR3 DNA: TGTGCCAGCAGTCAGTCTACAGGGGGCGCGGGCACCGGGGAGCTGTTTTTT
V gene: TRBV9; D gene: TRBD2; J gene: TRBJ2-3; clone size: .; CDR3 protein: CASSVLGLAGLSSDTQYF; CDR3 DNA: TGTGCCAGCAGCGTATTAGGACTAGCGGGGCTGTCATCAGATACGCAGTATTTT
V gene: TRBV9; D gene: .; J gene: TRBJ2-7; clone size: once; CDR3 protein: CASSAGDPRVFSYEQYF; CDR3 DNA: TGTGCCAGCAGCGCCGGAGACCCCAGGGTTTTCTCCTACGAGCAGTACTTC
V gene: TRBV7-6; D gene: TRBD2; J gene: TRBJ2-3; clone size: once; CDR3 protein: CASSLERGGYTDTQYF; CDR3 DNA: TGTGCCAGCAGTTTAGAGCGGGGGGGGTACACAGATACGCAGTATTTT
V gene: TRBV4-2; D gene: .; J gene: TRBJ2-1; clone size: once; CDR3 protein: CASTPRDFSNEQFF; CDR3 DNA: TGTGCCAGCACCCCCCGGGACTTTTCCAATGAGCAGTTCTTC
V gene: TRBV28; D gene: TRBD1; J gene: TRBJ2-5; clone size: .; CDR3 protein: CASTRQGRETQYF; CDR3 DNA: TGTGCCAGCACAAGACAGGGTCGTGAGACCCAGTACTTC
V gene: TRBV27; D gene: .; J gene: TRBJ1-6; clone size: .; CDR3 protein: CASSLGPLLGSPLHF; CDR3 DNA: TGTGCCAGCAGTTTAGGTCCATTACTCGGTTCACCCCTCCACTTT
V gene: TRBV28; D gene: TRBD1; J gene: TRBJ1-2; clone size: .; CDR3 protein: CASSPWTGPSRGYTF; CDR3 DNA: TGTGCCAGCAGCCCTTGGACAGGTCCTTCTAGGGGCTACACCTTC
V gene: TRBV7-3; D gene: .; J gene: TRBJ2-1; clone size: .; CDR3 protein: CASSRDFSYNEQFF; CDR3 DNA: TGTGCCAGCAGCCGGGACTTTTCCTACAATGAGCAGTTCTTC
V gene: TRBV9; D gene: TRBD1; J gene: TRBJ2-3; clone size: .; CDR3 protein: CASSQTGDTDTQYF; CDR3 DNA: TGTGCCAGCAGCCAGACAGGGGACACAGATACGCAGTATTTT
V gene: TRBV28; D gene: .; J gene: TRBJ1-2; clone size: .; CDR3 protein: CASSGPSNLGDYGYTF; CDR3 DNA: TGTGCCAGCAGTGGCCCTTCGAATTTAGGGGACTATGGCTACACCTTC
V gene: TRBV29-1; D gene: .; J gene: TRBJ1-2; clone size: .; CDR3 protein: CSVGPGGNTYGYTF; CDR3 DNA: TGCAGCGTTGGCCCCGGAGGGAACACTTATGGCTACACCTTC
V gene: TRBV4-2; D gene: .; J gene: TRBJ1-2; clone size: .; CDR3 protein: CASSQEQTNYGYTF; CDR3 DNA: TGTGCCAGCAGCCAAGAACAAACTAACTATGGCTACACCTTC
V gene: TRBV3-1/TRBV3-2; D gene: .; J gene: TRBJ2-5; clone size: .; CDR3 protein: CASSQNGGGPETQYF; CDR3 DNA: TGTGCCAGCAGCCAAAATGGCGGGGGCCCAGAGACCCAGTACTTC
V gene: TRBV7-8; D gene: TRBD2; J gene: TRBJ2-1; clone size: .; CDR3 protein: CASSPLGLAGNNEQFF; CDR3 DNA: TGTGCCAGCAGCCCCCTAGGACTAGCGGGGAACAATGAGCAGTTCTTC
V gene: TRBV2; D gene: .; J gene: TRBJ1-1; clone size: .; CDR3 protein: CASRTEDAFLNTEAFF; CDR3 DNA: TGTGCCAGCAGGACCGAGGATGCCTTCCTGAACACTGAAGCTTTCTTT
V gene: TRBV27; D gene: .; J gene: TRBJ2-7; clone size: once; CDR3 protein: CASSLTVETAYEQYF; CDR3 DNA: TGTGCCAGCAGTTTGACCGTGGAGACAGCCTACGAGCAGTACTTC
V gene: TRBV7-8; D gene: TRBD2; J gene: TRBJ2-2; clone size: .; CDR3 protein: CASRRTSGGSTGELFF; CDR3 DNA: TGTGCCAGCAGAAGGACTAGCGGGGGGTCTACCGGGGAGCTGTTTTTT
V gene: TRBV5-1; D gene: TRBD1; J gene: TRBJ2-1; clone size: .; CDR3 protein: CASSWDRGEQFF; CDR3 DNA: TGCGCCAGCAGCTGGGACAGAGGGGAGCAGTTCTTC
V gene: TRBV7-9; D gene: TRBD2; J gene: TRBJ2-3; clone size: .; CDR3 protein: CASSPSGGATDTQYF; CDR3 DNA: TGTGCCAGCAGCCCCAGCGGGGGGGCCACAGATACGCAGTATTTT
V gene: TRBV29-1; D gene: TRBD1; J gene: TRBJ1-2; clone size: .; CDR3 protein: CSVFGTDGYTF; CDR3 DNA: TGCAGCGTCTTTGGGACAGATGGCTACACCTTC
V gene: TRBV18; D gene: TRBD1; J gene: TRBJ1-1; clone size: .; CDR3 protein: CASSPPLSGGSTEAFF; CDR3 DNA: TGTGCCAGCTCACCCCCGCTATCAGGGGGCTCCACTGAAGCTTTCTTT
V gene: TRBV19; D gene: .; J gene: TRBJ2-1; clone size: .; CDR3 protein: CASSLTSKRWNEQFF; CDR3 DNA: TGTGCCAGTAGTTTGACTAGTAAGAGGTGGAATGAGCAGTTCTTC
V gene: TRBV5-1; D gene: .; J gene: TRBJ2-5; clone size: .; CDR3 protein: CASSQPRETQYF; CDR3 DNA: TGCGCCAGCAGCCAACCCAGAGAGACCCAGTACTTC
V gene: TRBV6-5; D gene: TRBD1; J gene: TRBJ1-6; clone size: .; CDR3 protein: CASSYRQGSNSPLHF; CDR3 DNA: TGTGCCAGCAGCTATCGACAGGGTTCTAATTCACCCCTCCACTTT
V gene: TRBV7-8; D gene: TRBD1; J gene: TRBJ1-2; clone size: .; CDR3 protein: CASSRGGQGSYGYTF; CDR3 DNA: TGTGCCAGCAGCCGAGGGGGACAGGGGTCCTATGGCTACACCTTC
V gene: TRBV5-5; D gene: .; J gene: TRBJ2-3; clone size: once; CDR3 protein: CASSPQGTDTQYF; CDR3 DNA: TGTGCCAGCAGCCCACAGGGAACAGATACGCAGTATTTT